This T cell receptor (beta chain) was captured in a study of T-cell memory formation after mild COVID-19. Study-wide results and limits: Among CD4+ contracting clones, most were CM and EM, and CD8+ ones EMRA.

Each CDR3 protein gets one entry after TCRdb re-called the 5' RACE reads with MiXCR. Among more than 110,000 distinct CDR3 sequences listed, around 25% were seen once. Unmatched junction bases numbered 5, after V lost 2 bases and J lost 0 bases. The CDR3 loop spans 17 amino acids. The germline V gene encodes CDR1 SGHVS and CDR2 FNYEAQ. In its sample, this clonotype was seen a few times. Its target is unknown. Sequencing was done on a sample of PBMCs or a T cell subset sorted from them (not recorded which). The source is an adult woman who had mild COVID-19 (a few samples of this study predate the infection). Cell type and time point are not known. This rearrangement joins TRBV7-6 to TRBJ2-5, with 11 bases lining up with TRBD2. The CDR3 sequence is CASSLPLTSGNQETQYF. CDR3 sequence (DNA): TGTGCCAGCAGCTTACCCCTGACTAGCGGGAACCAAGAGACCCAGTACTTC.